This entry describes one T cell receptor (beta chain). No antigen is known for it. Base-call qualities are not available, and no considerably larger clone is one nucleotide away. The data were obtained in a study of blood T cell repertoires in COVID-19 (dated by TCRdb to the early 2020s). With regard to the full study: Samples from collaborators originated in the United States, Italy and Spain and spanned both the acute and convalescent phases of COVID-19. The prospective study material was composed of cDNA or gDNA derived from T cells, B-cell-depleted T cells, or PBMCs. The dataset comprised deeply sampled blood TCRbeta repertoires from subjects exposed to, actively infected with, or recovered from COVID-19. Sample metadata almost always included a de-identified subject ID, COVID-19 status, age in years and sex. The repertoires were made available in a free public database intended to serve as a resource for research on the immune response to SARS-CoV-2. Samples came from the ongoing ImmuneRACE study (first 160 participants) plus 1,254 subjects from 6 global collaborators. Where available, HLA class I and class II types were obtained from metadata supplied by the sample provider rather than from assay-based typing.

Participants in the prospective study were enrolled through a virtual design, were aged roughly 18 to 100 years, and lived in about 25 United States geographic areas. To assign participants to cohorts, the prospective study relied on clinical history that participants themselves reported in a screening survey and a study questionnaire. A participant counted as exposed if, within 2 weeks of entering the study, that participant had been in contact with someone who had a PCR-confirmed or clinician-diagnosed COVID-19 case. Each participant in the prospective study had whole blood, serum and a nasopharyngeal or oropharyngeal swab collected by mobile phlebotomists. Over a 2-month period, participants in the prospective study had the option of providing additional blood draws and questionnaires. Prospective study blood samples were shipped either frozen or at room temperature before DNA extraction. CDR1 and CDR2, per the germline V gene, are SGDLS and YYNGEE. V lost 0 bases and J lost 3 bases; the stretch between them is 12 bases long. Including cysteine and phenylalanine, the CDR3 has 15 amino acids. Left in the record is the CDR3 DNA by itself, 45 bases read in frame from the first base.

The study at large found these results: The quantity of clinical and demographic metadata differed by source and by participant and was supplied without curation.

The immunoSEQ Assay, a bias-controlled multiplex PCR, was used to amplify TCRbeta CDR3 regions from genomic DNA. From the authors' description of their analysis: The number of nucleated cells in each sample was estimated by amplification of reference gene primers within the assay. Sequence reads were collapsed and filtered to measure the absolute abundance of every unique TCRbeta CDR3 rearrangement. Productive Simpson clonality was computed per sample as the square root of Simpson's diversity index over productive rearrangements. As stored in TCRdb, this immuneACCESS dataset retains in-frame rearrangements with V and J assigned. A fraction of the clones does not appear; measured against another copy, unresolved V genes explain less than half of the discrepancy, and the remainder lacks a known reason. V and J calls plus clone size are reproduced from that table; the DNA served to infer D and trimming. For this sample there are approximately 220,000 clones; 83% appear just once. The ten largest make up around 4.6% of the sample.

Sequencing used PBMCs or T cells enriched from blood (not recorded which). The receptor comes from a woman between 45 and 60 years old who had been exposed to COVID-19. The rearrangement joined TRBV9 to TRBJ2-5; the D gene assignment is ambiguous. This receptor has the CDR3 CASSVDERHKETQYF. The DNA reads TGTGCCAGCAGCGTAGATGAGCGCCATAAAGAGACCCAGTACTTC. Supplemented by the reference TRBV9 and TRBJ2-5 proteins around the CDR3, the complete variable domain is DSGVTQTPKHLITATGQRVTLRCSPRSGDLSVYWYQQSLDQGLQFLIQYYNGEERAKGNILERFSAQQFPDLHSELNLSSLELGDSALYFCASSVDERHKETQYFGPGTRLLVL.